These 27 T cell receptor beta chains were all obtained from the same sample, sequenced in a study of blood T cell repertoires in COVID-19. Measured with immunoSEQ multiplex PCR; TCRdb has only the in-frame clones, and not every one. The sample holds a few hundred thousand clones, less than 90% seen once. Input material: PBMCs or T cells enriched from blood (not recorded which). Every receptor here comes from a woman aged 25 to 39 who had recovered from COVID-19.

This chain joins TRBV7-3 and TRBJ2-7; 8 bases line up with TRBD1. Germline trimming cut 5 bases from V and 7 bases from J; bases unmatched to any gene: 7. This CDR3 region has 13 residues. Germline CDR1 is SGHTA and CDR2 is FQGTGA. DNA for the CDR3: TGTGCCAGCAGCCCGGACAGGGTTCGAGAGCAGTACTTC. It encodes CASSPDRVREQYF. Based on the CDR3 plus reference TRBV7-3 and TRBJ2-7, the full variable domain is GAGVSQTPSNKVTEKGKYVELRCDPISGHTALYWYRQSLGQGPEFLIYFQGTGAADDSGLPNDRFFAVRPEGSVSTLKIQRTERGDSAVYLCASSPDRVREQYFGPGTRLTVT.

The chain recombines TRBV2 with TRBJ2-1, with 9 bases identical to TRBD2. The CDR3 spans 15 residues. J gave up 7 bases and V 8 bases, and 12 bases lay outside the gene matches. Germline lookup yields CDR1 SNHLY and CDR2 FYNNEI. CDR3 in amino acids: CASVGGSGGGNEQFF. The CDR3, as DNA: TGTGCCAGCGTTGGGGGTAGCGGGGGAGGAAATGAGCAGTTCTTC.

V usage is TRBV28 and J usage is TRBJ1-1; D is ambiguous. The ends were cut back, 10 bases at V and 4 bases at J, with 22 bases in the middle. The germline V gene has CDR1 MDHEN and CDR2 SYDVKM. The CDR3 is 15 amino acids. The CDR3 nucleotides are TGTGCCACCCAAGAACGGGATTTTTGGAGCACTGAAGCTTTCTTT. It codes for CATQERDFWSTEAFF.

The rearrangement links TRBV27 to TRBJ1-6; a weak D match, TRBD1 (5 bases). The germline V gene has CDR1 MNHEY and CDR2 SMNVEV (reference sequence). Trimming shortened V by 5 bases and J by 7 bases, and 21 bases separated the two germline ends. The length of the CDR3 is 17 residues. The CDR3, as DNA: TGTGCCAGCAGTCGGAGGACGGTGCCGGGGGTGAATTCACCCCTCCACTTT. Translated, it gives CASSRRTVPGVNSPLHF.

A single count supports this clone. V usage is TRBV30 and J usage is TRBJ1-3; tentatively, D is TRBD1 (6 bases). The CDR3 runs to 13 residues. Germline loops: CDR1 GTSNPN, CDR2 SVGIG (reference sequence). V dropped 3 bases and J dropped 1 base, with 7 bases sitting between them. CDR3 nucleotide sequence: TGTGCCTGGAGACAGGGATCTGGAAACACCATATATTTT. Protein product: CAWRQGSGNTIYF.

This rearrangement joins TRBV7-3 to TRBJ1-1; tentative D call: TRBD1 (6 bases). This CDR3 is 13 amino acids long. V lost 4 bases to trimming and J lost 7 bases, with 13 bases between them. Germline V gives CDR1 SGHTA, CDR2 FQGTGA. The CDR3 DNA reads TGTGCCAGCAGCTCCCTGGGCAGGGGTGAAGCTTTCTTT. Translating it yields CASSSLGRGEAFF.

The V call is TRBV5-6, the J call TRBJ2-1, with a possible D match to TRBD2 (5 bases). The CDR3 is 14 amino acids. The V gene lost 0 bases and the J gene lost 6 bases, with 10 bases spanning the gap. Germline CDR1 reads SGHDT; CDR2 reads YYEEEE. In DNA form, the CDR3 reads TGTGCCAGCAGCTTGGGTGTCGGGGTCAATGAGCAGTTCTTC. This sequence encodes CASSLGVGVNEQFF.

V is TRBV19 and J is TRBJ2-7; tentative D call: TRBD2 (5 bases). CDR3 length: 14 residues. CDR1 and CDR2 (germline): LNHDA, SQIVND (reference sequence). Trimming left V 3 bases short and J 0 bases short, with 9 bases between. This CDR3 is CASSMYGISYEQYF. The DNA for the CDR3 is TGTGCCAGTAGTATGTACGGGATCTCCTACGAGCAGTACTTC. Using reference TRBV19 and TRBJ2-7 for the parts outside the CDR3, the full variable domain is DGGITQSPKYLFRKEGQNVTLSCEQNLNHDAMYWYRQDPGQGLRLIYYSQIVNDFQKGDIAEGYSVSREKKESFPLTVTSAQKNPTAFYLCASSMYGISYEQYFGPGTRLTVT.

The J gene is TRBJ2-7, the V gene TRBV27; perhaps TRBD1 as D (6 bases). V lost 5 bases and J 2 bases, leaving 19 bases between the germline ends. In germline, CDR1 is MNHEY, CDR2 SMNVEV (reference sequence). This CDR3 contains 16 residues. The chain's CDR3 is CASSTKLGDTTYEQYF. For the CDR3, the DNA is TGTGCCAGCAGTACTAAACTGGGGGACACCACCTACGAGCAGTACTTC.

The chain employs TRBV9 and TRBJ2-2, with 7 bases that match TRBD1. Trimming took 3 bases from V and 4 from J; bases not matched to a gene: 3. The CDR3 loop spans 14 amino acids. Germline V gives CDR1 SGDLS, CDR2 YYNGEE. CDR3 protein: CASSGRQGTGELFF. Here the CDR3 DNA reads TGTGCCAGCAGCGGGAGACAGGGCACCGGGGAGCTGTTTTTT.

This clone was seen a single time. The rearrangement links TRBV27 to TRBJ2-1; TRBD2 matches 11 bases. The junction had 3 bases not matched to a gene; V was cut back by 4 bases and J by 7 bases. Per the germline V gene, CDR1 is MNHEY and CDR2 is SMNVEV (reference sequence). The CDR3 runs 14 residues. In DNA form, the CDR3 reads TGTGCCAGCAGTTGGTTAGCGGGAGGGAATGAGCAGTTCTTC. Its protein product is CASSWLAGGNEQFF.

The CDR3: CASSEAEPARGRGEQYF. CDR3 coding DNA: TGTGCCAGCAGTGAAGCAGAGCCCGCCAGAGGAAGGGGTGAGCAGTACTTC. This chain links TRBV6-1 with TRBJ2-7; a weak D match, TRBD1 (5 bases). Per the germline V gene, CDR1 is MNHNS and CDR2 is SASEGT. The CDR3 sequence is 17 residues long. Deletions cut 0 bases from V and 7 bases from J, with 22 bases between.

The chain has TRBV5-4 and TRBJ1-4; 9 positions agree with TRBD1. Per germline, CDR1 SGHNT and CDR2 YYREEE (reference sequence). The CDR3 spans 16 residues. V was clipped by 0 bases and J by 11 bases; unmatched bases: 11. DNA for the CDR3: TGTGCCAGCAGCTTGGCCGGCGGGACAGGGATTTCCAAACTGTTTTTT. The encoded protein is CASSLAGGTGISKLFF.

The CDR3 region is CASSPDTDYGYTF. The CDR3 coding sequence is TGTGCCAGCTCACCAGATACTGACTATGGCTACACCTTC. The chain is built from TRBV18 and TRBJ1-2; D gene ambiguous. V lost 2 bases to trimming and J lost 3 bases, with 7 bases between them. Germline assignment: CDR1 KGHSH and CDR2 LQKENI. CDR3 size: 13 residues.

The chain is built from TRBV3-1 (or the pseudogene TRBV3-2) and TRBJ1-2; 7 positions match TRBD1. Germline trimming cut 3 bases from V and 8 bases from J; bases unmatched to any gene: 12. The germline CDR1 and CDR2 sequences are LGHDT and YNNKEL (reference sequence). This CDR3 has 15 residues. The CDR3 spells CASSHSDRYLRGYTF. DNA of the CDR3: TGTGCCAGCAGCCACTCGGACAGGTACTTGAGAGGCTACACCTTC.

The chain is built from TRBV5-1 and TRBJ1-1, with D tentatively TRBD1 (6 bases). The germline V and J ends were trimmed by 4 bases and 3 bases, with 16 bases remaining between them. Germline CDR1 reads SGHRS; CDR2 reads YFSETQ. This CDR3 spans 15 amino acids. The CDR3 DNA is TGCGCCAGCAGCCGGGGGGGCGAAGGAGACACTGAAGCTTTCTTT. Its translation: CASSRGGEGDTEAFF.

The chain employs TRBV7-6 and TRBJ2-7; 11 positions match TRBD2. Trimming took 1 base from V and 5 from J; bases not matched to a gene: 4. Germline CDR1 is SGHVS and CDR2 is FNYEAQ. CDR3 length: 15 residues. CDR3: CASSLGTSGLDEQYF. Written as DNA, the CDR3 is TGTGCCAGCAGCTTAGGGACTAGCGGGTTGGACGAGCAGTACTTC.

The gene calls are TRBV28 and TRBJ1-1; D gene unclear. Trimming cost V 7 bases and J 0 bases, with 12 bases left between them. CDR1 is MDHEN, CDR2 SYDVKM, per germline. This CDR3 is built from 14 residues. In DNA, the CDR3 is TGTGCCAGCACCCAACTACCTATGAACACTGAAGCTTTCTTT. Its protein product is CASTQLPMNTEAFF.

The chain links TRBV28 to TRBJ2-1; TRBD1 aligns across 9 bases. J was trimmed by 0 bases and V by 5 bases; bases with no gene match: 11. This CDR3 has 18 amino acids. Per germline, CDR1 MDHEN and CDR2 SYDVKM. CDR3 nucleotide sequence: TGTGCCAGCAGTAAATTAAACAGGGGGCGCAGCTCCTACAATGAGCAGTTCTTC. It translates to CASSKLNRGRSSYNEQFF.

The V gene is TRBV19, the J gene TRBJ1-5; D is perhaps TRBD1 (6 bases). V lost 8 bases, J lost 0 bases, and 11 bases lay in between. Germline V gene lookup returns CDR1 LNHDA and CDR2 SQIVND (reference sequence). The CDR3 has 14 amino acids. CDR3 DNA: TGTGCCAGTTGGACAGTGAATAGCAATCAGCCCCAGCATTTT. This codes for CASWTVNSNQPQHF. Using reference TRBV19 and TRBJ1-5 for the parts outside the CDR3, the full variable domain is DGGITQSPKYLFRKEGQNVTLSCEQNLNHDAMYWYRQDPGQGLRLIYYSQIVNDFQKGDIAEGYSVSREKKESFPLTVTSAQKNPTAFYLCASWTVNSNQPQHFGDGTRLSIL.

V usage is TRBV4-2 and J usage is TRBJ1-1, with 8 positions matching TRBD1. J was trimmed by 9 bases and V by 2 bases; bases with no gene match: 8. CDR3 length: 14 residues. Per germline, CDR1 LGHNA and CDR2 YNFKEQ. CDR3 loop: CASSQYGQGPQAFF. CDR3 bases: TGTGCCAGCAGCCAATACGGACAGGGTCCTCAAGCTTTCTTT.

This chain connects TRBV29-1 to TRBJ2-5; 8 positions match TRBD2. CDR3 length: 13 amino acids. Germline V gives CDR1 SQVTM, CDR2 ANQGSEA. After removal of 6 bases from V and 5 bases from J, the junction contained 8 bases not matched to a gene. The CDR3 sequence: CSVLGLARETQYF. CDR3 bases: TGCAGCGTCCTTGGACTAGCTAGGGAGACCCAGTACTTC.

The chain's CDR3 is CASSQTDFYGYTF. CDR3 sequence (DNA): TGTGCCAGCAGTCAGACAGATTTCTATGGCTACACCTTC. J is TRBJ1-2 and V is TRBV5-6; TRBD1 might be the D (5 bases). The CDR3 is 13 amino acids. The V end was cut by 5 bases, the J end by 4 bases, with 12 bases between. Looked up from germline, CDR1 is SGHDT and CDR2 is YYEEEE.

The rearrangement uses TRBV6-5 and TRBJ1-5, with D tentatively TRBD1 (5 bases). CDR1 and CDR2 from the germline V gene are MNHEY and SVGAGI. The CDR3 runs to 15 residues. V gave up 6 bases and J gave up 0 bases, with 12 bases separating them. The CDR3 sequence: CASSKNRYSNQPQHF. As DNA, the CDR3 is TGTGCCAGCAGCAAGAACAGGTATAGCAATCAGCCCCAGCATTTT.

This chain joins TRBV29-1 and TRBJ2-5, with 8 nucleotides matching TRBD2. V lost 4 bases, J lost 5 bases, and 6 bases stayed unmatched. The CDR3 is 13 amino acids. The germline V gene encodes CDR1 SQVTM and CDR2 ANQGSEA. The CDR3 loop is CSVVQGLVETQYF. CDR3 in DNA: TGCAGCGTTGTCCAGGGACTAGTGGAGACCCAGTACTTC.

The chain combines TRBV11-2 with TRBJ2-5, with D possibly matching TRBD2 (5 bases). Deletions cut 1 base from V and 5 bases from J, with 17 bases between. The V gene's germline CDR1 is SGHAT and CDR2 FQNNGV. There are 16 residues in the CDR3. The chain's CDR3 is CASSLGRNPSVETQYF. In nucleotides, the CDR3 is TGTGCCAGCAGCTTAGGGAGGAATCCATCGGTCGAGACCCAGTACTTC.

This chain links TRBV2 with TRBJ2-5, with TRBD2 identical over 10 bases. V lost 6 bases and J lost 5; bases outside the gene matches: 12. Germline CDR1 and CDR2: SNHLY and FYNNEI. CDR3 length: 16 residues. The CDR3 reads CASRERTSGVEETQYF. The CDR3 region has the DNA TGTGCCAGCAGAGAGCGGACTAGCGGCGTGGAGGAGACCCAGTACTTC.